These 25 T cell receptor beta chains were all obtained from the same sample, sequenced in a study of blood T cell repertoires in COVID-19 (dated by TCRdb to the early 2020s). The library was built by means of the immunoSEQ multiplex PCR assay. Sourced from immuneACCESS, this table was stored by TCRdb with only in-frame sequences that have V and J called. A share of the clones is absent; for the studies checked, an unresolved V gene accounts for under half, and the remainder has no known explanation. Present in this sample are roughly 15,000 clones, 85% to 95% of which were seen just once. In total, the top ten clones hold approximately 7.7% of the sample. The sample was peripheral blood. The receptors originated from a human donor with active COVID-19. The donor label of this sample is uncertain.

This chain joins TRBV28 and TRBJ1-5; 11 bases line up with TRBD1. CDR3 length equals 14 residues. The germline V gene has CDR1 MDHEN and CDR2 SYDVKM. The V gene end was trimmed by 6 bases and the J gene end by 3 bases; junction bases not matched to a gene: 1. CDR3 amino acids: CASRGQGVNQPQHF. Written as DNA, the CDR3 is TGTGCCAGCAGGGGACAGGGGGTCAATCAGCCCCAGCATTTT.

CDR3 loop: CASSPTGTLYEQYF. The CDR3 nucleotides read TGTGCCAGCAGTCCGACCGGGACACTCTACGAGCAGTACTTC. V usage is TRBV6-5 and J usage is TRBJ2-7; D perhaps matches TRBD1 (6 bases). The germline V gene encodes CDR1 MNHEY and CDR2 SVGAGI. This CDR3 has 14 amino acids. With 5 bases removed from V and 3 bases from J, the gap between germline ends came to 14 bases.

The rearrangement uses TRBV3-1 (or the pseudogene TRBV3-2) and TRBJ2-1; D ambiguous. Looked up from germline, CDR1 is LGHDT and CDR2 is YNNKEL (reference sequence). The V end was cut by 2 bases, the J end by 0 bases, with 5 bases between. The CDR3 covers 14 residues. The CDR3 is CASSQLSSYNEQFF. Written as DNA, the CDR3 is TGTGCCAGCAGCCAACTGAGCTCCTACAATGAGCAGTTCTTC.

The chain uses TRBV24-1 and TRBJ2-1, with 11 bases that match TRBD2. The J segment lost 9 bases and the V segment lost 4 bases, leaving 7 bases of the junction unmatched. In germline, CDR1 is KGHDR, CDR2 SFDVKD. This CDR3 region has 15 residues. The CDR3 loop reads CATSEQTSGKAEQFF. The CDR3 region has the DNA TGTGCCACCAGTGAGCAGACTAGCGGGAAAGCTGAGCAGTTCTTC.

The sample holds one count of this clone. This chain links TRBV28 with TRBJ2-1, with a possible D match to TRBD2 (6 bases). Germline V gene sequence: CDR1 MDHEN, CDR2 SYDVKM. This CDR3 is 17 amino acids long. Trimming stripped 5 bases from V and 6 bases from J, with 23 bases between. CDR3 sequence: CASSPASGLALGNEQFF. CDR3 DNA: TGTGCCAGCAGTCCGGCCTCCGGCCTAGCGCTCGGCAATGAGCAGTTCTTC.

This sequence joins TRBV28 and TRBJ2-7, with 9 nucleotides matching TRBD1. The CDR3 has 15 amino acids. After removal of 6 bases from V and 5 bases from J, the junction contained 11 bases not matched to a gene. Per the germline V gene, CDR1 is MDHEN and CDR2 is SYDVKM. In DNA, the CDR3 is TGTGCCAGCAGCCCGGGACAGGGTACAATCAACGAGCAGTACTTC. Residues: CASSPGQGTINEQYF.

This chain connects TRBV30 to TRBJ1-2; 7 bases align to TRBD1. With V trimmed by 0 bases and J by 7 bases, 2 bases remained unmatched. Per the germline V gene, CDR1 is GTSNPN and CDR2 is SVGIG (reference sequence). The CDR3 length is 12 residues. The CDR3 DNA reads TGTGCCTGGAGTGTAGGGACAGCTGGCTACACCTTC. Protein product: CAWSVGTAGYTF. Full variable domain (rest looked up from reference TRBV30 and TRBJ1-2): SQTIHQWPATLVQPVGSPLSLECTVEGTSNPNLYWYRQAAGRGLQLLFYSVGIGQISSEVPQNLSASRPQDRQFILSSKKLLLSDSGFYLCAWSVGTAGYTFGSGTRLTVV.

This chain joins TRBV3-1 (or the pseudogene TRBV3-2) and TRBJ2-4, with D possibly TRBD1 on 6 matching bases. Trimming pared 2 bases from V and 5 bases from J, leaving 7 bases between. Germline CDR1 is LGHDT and CDR2 is YNNKEL (reference sequence). The CDR3 runs 13 residues. DNA for the CDR3: TGTGCCAGCAGCCAAAACAGGGAAAACATTCAGTACTTC. This encodes CASSQNRENIQYF.

The chain uses TRBV5-4 and TRBJ2-3, with D tentatively TRBD1 (5 bases). This CDR3 has 15 amino acids. Trimming shortened V by 2 bases and J by 5 bases, and 15 bases separated the two germline ends. CDR1 is SGHNT, CDR2 YYREEE, per germline (reference sequence). CDR3 loop: CASSFKGRGEDTQYF. In nucleotides, the CDR3 is TGTGCCAGCAGCTTTAAGGGGCGCGGTGAAGATACGCAGTATTTT.

V gene TRBV6-5 combines with J gene TRBJ1-2, with 7 positions matching TRBD1. Germline V gene sequence: CDR1 MNHEY, CDR2 SVGAGI. After removal of 2 bases from V and 8 bases from J, the junction contained 8 bases not matched to a gene. This CDR3 spans 14 amino acids. The CDR3 region is CASSYTRGLEGYTF. CDR3 nucleotide sequence: TGTGCCAGCAGTTACACCAGGGGGTTGGAGGGCTACACCTTC.

This clone was counted once. The J gene is TRBJ2-3, the V gene TRBV29-1, with D perhaps matching TRBD2 (7 bases). Germline lookup yields CDR1 SQVTM and CDR2 ANQGSEA. The V end lost 5 bases, the J end lost 0 bases, and 12 bases lay between the germline ends. The CDR3 contains 14 residues. The CDR3 DNA is TGCAGCGTTCGGGGGGCTGCTAGCACAGATACGCAGTATTTT. It specifies CSVRGAASTDTQYF.

J is TRBJ1-2 and V is TRBV19; TRBD1 matches 7 bases. The CDR3 consists of 14 residues. V shed 5 bases, J shed 5 bases, and the junction held 8 bases outside the gene matches. CDR1 and CDR2 from the germline V gene are LNHDA and SQIVND (reference sequence). The CDR3 here is CASSATGQLYGYTF. CDR3 nucleotide sequence: TGTGCCAGTAGTGCAACGGGACAGCTATATGGCTACACCTTC.

This sequence joins TRBV12-3 or TRBV12-4 and TRBJ1-1; D is unclear. The CDR3 is 12 amino acids. Trimming left V 5 bases short and J 1 base short, with 5 bases between. Here the CDR3 DNA reads TGTGCCAGCAGTGCCAGGAACACTGAAGCTTTCTTT. Translation: CASSARNTEAFF.

This rearrangement joins TRBV7-9 to TRBJ1-3; D unresolved. Trimming shortened V by 3 bases and J by 4 bases, and 7 bases separated the two germline ends. Germline CDR1 and CDR2: SEHNR and FQNEAQ (reference sequence). This CDR3 spans 13 amino acids. The DNA of the CDR3 is TGTGCCAGCAGCTTGGGAGGCGGAAACACCATATATTTT. Translation gives CASSLGGGNTIYF.

The chain employs TRBV9 and TRBJ2-5, with D tentatively TRBD2 (5 bases). Trimming left V 2 bases short and J 2 bases short, with 7 bases between. This CDR3 region has 13 residues. Germline CDR1 is SGDLS and CDR2 is YYNGEE. In nucleotides, the CDR3 is TGTGCCAGCAGCGTGACGGGGCAAGAGACCCAGTACTTC. It codes for CASSVTGQETQYF.

V gene TRBV27 combines with J gene TRBJ1-6; 11 positions agree with TRBD1. The V and J ends lost 3 bases and 3 bases, in that order; junction bases with no gene match: 7. This CDR3 has 18 amino acids. CDR1 MNHEY and CDR2 SMNVEV come from the germline V gene (reference sequence). This chain's CDR3 is CASSFGWGTGGYNSPLHF. The CDR3 nucleotides are TGTGCCAGCAGTTTCGGGTGGGGGACAGGGGGCTATAATTCACCCCTCCACTTT.

The gene calls are TRBV7-6 and TRBJ2-2, with 7 bases identical to TRBD1. Trimming took 4 bases from V and 7 from J; bases not matched to a gene: 3. The CDR3 is 13 amino acids. CDR1 is SGHVS and CDR2 is FNYEAQ in the germline V gene. CDR3 in DNA: TGTGCCAGCAGCTCCCGACAGGGCGGGGAGCTGTTTTTT. This translates into CASSSRQGGELFF.

The chain uses TRBV18 and TRBJ2-3; D is undetermined. The CDR3 length is 11 residues. Germline V lookup: CDR1 KGHSH, CDR2 LQKENI. Trimming removed 3 bases at V and 6 bases at J, with 4 bases between. CDR3 loop: CASSPSDTQYF. CDR3 coding DNA: TGTGCCAGCTCACCCTCGGATACGCAGTATTTT. Supplemented by reference TRBV18 and TRBJ2-3, the full variable domain reads NAGVMQNPRHLVRRRGQEARLRCSPMKGHSHVYWYRQLPEEGLKFMVYLQKENIIDESGMPKERFSAEFPKEGPSILRIQQVVRGDSAAYFCASSPSDTQYFGPGTRLTVL.

The chain uses TRBV30 and TRBJ1-1; 9 nucleotides match TRBD1. Germline loops: CDR1 GTSNPN, CDR2 SVGIG (reference sequence). Unmatched junction bases numbered 11, after V lost 2 bases and J lost 7 bases. This CDR3 has 15 amino acids. The CDR3 DNA sequence: TGTGCCTGGAGTCCGGGACAGGGCTCCGCCTATGAAGCTTTCTTT. Translated: CAWSPGQGSAYEAFF.

The chain couples TRBV15 to TRBJ2-5; TRBD2 matches 10 bases. J was trimmed by 6 bases and V by 0 bases; bases with no gene match: 7. This CDR3 is 16 amino acids long. Looked up from germline, CDR1 is LNHNV and CDR2 is YYDKDF (reference sequence). This chain's CDR3 is CATSRDLASGRQTQYF. CDR3 DNA sequence: TGTGCCACCAGCAGAGATCTGGCTAGCGGGAGACAGACCCAGTACTTC.

The V call is TRBV28, the J call TRBJ1-2; D is possibly TRBD1 (6 bases). CDR1 and CDR2 from the germline V gene are MDHEN and SYDVKM. Trimming took off 6 bases at V and 0 bases at J, with 17 bases between the two ends. This CDR3 spans 16 amino acids. The CDR3 sequence is CASSNTAGAANYGYTF. CDR3 in DNA: TGTGCCAGCAGCAATACTGCAGGGGCAGCTAACTATGGCTACACCTTC.

V and J are TRBV24-1 and TRBJ2-2, with 12 bases aligning to TRBD2. Germline V gene data show CDR1 as KGHDR and CDR2 as SFDVKD. After removal of 5 bases from V and 7 bases from J, the junction contained 10 bases not matched to a gene. The CDR3 runs 17 residues. CDR3 sequence: CATSATSGSLGIGELFF. The CDR3 bases are TGTGCCACCAGTGCGACTAGCGGGAGTCTAGGGATCGGGGAGCTGTTTTTT.

The genes are TRBV4-3 and TRBJ2-3; TRBD2 matches 9 bases. This CDR3 contains 16 residues. Germline lookup yields CDR1 LGHNA and CDR2 YSLEER. Unmatched junction bases numbered 5, after V lost 0 bases and J lost 4 bases. In DNA form, the CDR3 reads TGCGCCAGCAGCCAAGAAGGCGGGGGGGCAGCAGATACGCAGTATTTT. It codes for CASSQEGGGAADTQYF.

The V and J genes are TRBV5-1 and TRBJ2-2; D is perhaps TRBD1 (6 bases). The germline V gene encodes CDR1 SGHRS and CDR2 YFSETQ. Between the trimmed V and J ends, which lost 4 bases and 4 bases, there was a span of 14 bases. The CDR3 contains 15 residues. CDR3 sequence reads: CASSHRQAGTGELFF. DNA of the CDR3: TGCGCCAGCAGCCATAGACAGGCGGGCACCGGGGAGCTGTTTTTT.

This clone was found once. The J gene is TRBJ1-5, the V gene TRBV19, with D uncertain. This CDR3 spans 16 amino acids. The germline V and J ends were trimmed by 1 base and 2 bases, with 12 bases remaining between them. Per germline, CDR1 LNHDA and CDR2 SQIVND (reference sequence). The CDR3 DNA sequence: TGTGCCAGTAGTATAGTTCCGGGTTTGGGCAATCAGCCCCAGCATTTT. Its translation: CASSIVPGLGNQPQHF.